This T cell receptor beta chain was profiled in a study of blood T cell repertoires in COVID-19. Study details: Collection of acute and convalescent COVID-19 samples took place in the United States, Italy and Spain.

The V segment lost 8 bases and the J segment 3 bases; nucleotides outside the gene matches: 3. The CDR3 covers 13 residues. Only in-frame clones appear in the TCRdb table, and some are missing; sequencing was by immunoSEQ multiplex PCR. The repertoire includes about 290,000 clones, under 90% of them detected once, and less than 2% sits in the top ten. Those who participated ranged in age from 18 to 89 years and resided in about two dozen US areas. The chain combines TRBV12-3 or TRBV12-4 with TRBJ1-2, with 10 nucleotides matching TRBD1. The specimen sequenced was PBMCs or T cells enriched from blood (not recorded which). The TCR sequence derives from a woman aged 40 to 50 who had recovered from COVID-19. DNA for the CDR3: TGTGCCAGCTATGGACAGGGGGACTATGGCTACACCTTC. Residues: CASYGQGDYGYTF.